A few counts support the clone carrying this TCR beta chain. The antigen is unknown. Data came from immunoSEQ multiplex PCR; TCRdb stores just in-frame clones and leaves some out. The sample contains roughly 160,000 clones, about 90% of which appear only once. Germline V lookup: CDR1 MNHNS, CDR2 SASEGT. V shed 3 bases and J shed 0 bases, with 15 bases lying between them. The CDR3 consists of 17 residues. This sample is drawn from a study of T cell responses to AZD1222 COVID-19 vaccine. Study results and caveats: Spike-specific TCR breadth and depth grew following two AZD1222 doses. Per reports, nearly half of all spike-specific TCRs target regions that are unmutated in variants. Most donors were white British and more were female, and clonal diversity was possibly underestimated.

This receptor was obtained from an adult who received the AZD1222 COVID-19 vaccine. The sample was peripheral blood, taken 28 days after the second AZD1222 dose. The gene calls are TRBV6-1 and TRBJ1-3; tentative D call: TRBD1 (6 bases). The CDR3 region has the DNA TGTGCCAGCAGTGACGGACAGACCCTTTTCTCTGGAAACACCATATATTTT. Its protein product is CASSDGQTLFSGNTIYF.